This T cell receptor beta chain was recovered during a study of Graves' ophthalmopathy and Graves' hyperthyroidism. As to this clonotype: As yet, its antigen is unknown.

General study results and limits: Sensitivity reached around 67% and specificity 72.22% when the model predicted ophthalmopathy progression.

Diagnosis was based on clinical symptoms, serum thyroxine, TRAb, thyroid ultrasound and orbital computed tomography. The germline CDR1 and CDR2 sequences are LNHNV and YYDKDF (reference sequence). Between the trimmed V and J ends, which lost 0 bases and 5 bases, there was a span of 10 bases. This CDR3 spans 14 amino acids. Amplified material comprised TCR beta CDR3 regions derived from RNA transcripts. Second-round multiplex PCR came after a first-round RT-PCR that employed HTBI primers. MiXCR, run by TCRdb on the multiplex PCR reads, gives a single entry per CDR3 protein. The profile shows a few hundred thousand distinct CDR3 sequences, roughly 17% of them singletons.

The sequenced material came from peripheral blood. The chain links TRBV15 to TRBJ2-5, with D unresolved. The source of this sequence is an adult man with Graves' ophthalmopathy. CDR3 region: CATSRDVAGETQYF. The CDR3, as DNA: TGTGCCACCAGCAGAGATGTGGCAGGCGAGACCCAGTACTTC.